Listed below are T cell receptor beta chains from one sample, sequenced in a study of T cells in localized non-small cell lung cancer. Sequenced by immunoSEQ multiplex PCR; TCRdb stores in-frame clones only, minus some. This sample has approximately 6,000 clones, with 70% to 85% found just once. The sequenced sample was peripheral blood mononuclear cells, obtained before any cancer treatment. The receptors derive from a female donor aged 60 or older with stage II lung adenocarcinoma. CDR3s include the opening cysteine and the closing phenylalanine or tryptophan. The D gene is left open where the match is weak. The size field is filled for only some rows; it gives once, few, many or a size class.

TRBV19,NA,TRBJ1-1,TRBD1,15,TGTGCCAGCTACCCTCAGACAGGGCTGAACACTGAAGCTTTCTTT,CASYPQTGLNTEAFF
TRBV7-9,once,TRBJ1-2,TRBD1,15,TGTGCCAGCAGCACCCGACAGGGGGCTAACTATGGCTACACCTTC,CASSTRQGANYGYTF
TRBV9,NA,TRBJ1-2,NA,16,TGTGCCAGCAGCGTAGACAGTCTCCCATCTAACTATGGCTACACCTTC,CASSVDSLPSNYGYTF
TRBV28,NA,TRBJ2-6,TRBD1,13,TGTGCCAGCAGGGTGACAGGGGGCAACGTCCTGACTTTC,CASRVTGGNVLTF
TRBV7-9,NA,TRBJ2-7,NA,14,TGTGCCAGCAGCTTAGGTTCAACTAACTACGAGCAGTACTTC,CASSLGSTNYEQYF
TRBV27,NA,TRBJ2-2,NA,14,TGTGCCAGCAGTTCAGGAGGGTACACCGGGGAGCTGTTTTTT,CASSSGGYTGELFF
TRBV5-8,NA,TRBJ1-1,TRBD1,13,TGTGCCAGCAGGATCACAGGGGGAACTGAAGCTTTCTTT,CASRITGGTEAFF
TRBV7-9,once,TRBJ2-3,NA,15,TGTGCCAGCAGCTTAGGGGCAGGAGAAACAGATACGCAGTATTTT,CASSLGAGETDTQYF
TRBV6-4,NA,TRBJ2-1,TRBD2,12,TGTGCCAGCAGTGACCCTCCGGGACTACAGTTCTTC,CASSDPPGLQFF
TRBV6-9,NA,TRBJ1-5,TRBD1,16,TGTGCCACCGGGACAGTCGGGACTTCTAGCAATCAGCCCCAGCATTTT,CATGTVGTSSNQPQHF
TRBV6-6,NA,TRBJ1-5,NA,14,TGTGCCAGCAGTTACGCAGGGGGCAATCAGCCCCAGCATTTT,CASSYAGGNQPQHF
TRBV10-3,NA,TRBJ1-1,NA,15,TGTGCCATCCTTGGAGAGGGGGACGTCAACACTGAAGCTTTCTTT,CAILGEGDVNTEAFF
TRBV27,NA,TRBJ2-1,TRBD1,16,TGTGCCAGCACCCTATTCCCGGGACAGGGGGAGAATGAGCAGTTCTTC,CASTLFPGQGENEQFF
TRBV7-6,once,TRBJ1-1,NA,16,TGTGCCAGCAGCTCGCCCCCGGACAGCTTGAACACTGAAGCTTTCTTT,CASSSPPDSLNTEAFF